This entry lists 29 T cell receptor beta chains sequenced from one sample in a study of tumor and adjacent non-tumor tissue in lung cancer (dated by TCRdb to the late 2010s). Libraries were made using multiplex PCR. Sequencing used an Illumina HiSeq 2500. TCRbeta libraries were built by three rounds of nested PCR using primers (Table S4), following protocols modified from ARM-PCR. The public sequencing data were trimmed at Q25 with fastp and processed into clonotypes with MiXCR by TCRdb, which kept only in-frame beta chains. Here each entry gathers all rows of one CDR3 protein and keeps the most common genes and DNA. The sample has roughly 81,000 distinct CDR3 sequences on record, about two thirds of them singletons. Of the sample, roughly an eighth falls within the top ten clones. RNA was extracted from bulk unsorted tissue and checked for quality with a NanoDrop ND-1000 and an Agilent 2100. The sample taken for sequencing was lung tumor tissue. These receptors came from a woman aged 70-85 years with non-small cell lung cancer.

The J gene is TRBJ2-1, the V gene TRBV11-1; D gene unclear. V was trimmed by 2 bases and J by 3 bases, leaving 5 bases between them. Germline V gene lookup returns CDR1 SGHAT and CDR2 FQDESV (reference sequence). CDR3 size: 13 residues. The CDR3 sequence is CASSLRRYNEQFF. The CDR3, as DNA: TGTGCCAGCAGCTTACGTCGCTACAATGAGCAGTTCTTC. Looking up the rest from reference TRBV11-1 and TRBJ2-1 gives the full variable domain: EAEVAQSPRYKITEKSQAVAFWCDPISGHATLYWYRQILGQGPELLVQFQDESVVDDSQLPKDRFSAERLKGVDSTLKIQPAELGDSAMYLCASSLRRYNEQFFGPGTRLTVL.

This clonotype is a singleton in its sample. One end of the junction fails to match germline, which may point to a read error. The rearrangement joins TRBV6-5 to TRBJ2-7; D is possibly TRBD1 (6 bases). The CDR3 has 14 residues. Germline V gives CDR1 MNHEY, CDR2 SVGAGI. Written as DNA, the CDR3 is TGTACCAGCAGGTTCGCGACAGGAGACTACGAGCAGTGCTTC. Amino acid sequence: CTSRFATGDYEQCF.

The genes are TRBV7-8 and TRBJ2-5, with 8 bases fitting TRBD2. Germline V CDR1 and CDR2: SGHVS, FQNEAQ. Germline trimming cut 7 bases from V and 3 bases from J; bases unmatched to any gene: 7. The length of the CDR3 is 14 residues. The CDR3 DNA follows: TGTGCCAGCAACTTGACTAGCGCCAAAGAGACCCAGTACTTC. It is translated as CASNLTSAKETQYF.

A word on this clonotype: The junction departs from the called germline gene at one end, perhaps through a read error. The genes are TRBV4-2 and TRBJ2-2, with 10 bases matching TRBD2. The CDR3 contains 17 residues. Looked up from germline, CDR1 is LGHNA and CDR2 is YNFKEQ. Here the CDR3 reads CANSQVESGRVDGELFF. CDR3 sequence (DNA): TGTGCCAACAGCCAGGTTGAAAGCGGGAGGGTCGACGGGGAGCTGTTTTTT.

This clonotype showed up just once. Given a much more abundant clone one base away, this may be a read error. The chain uses TRBV11-2 and TRBJ2-1; D is ambiguous. Trimming took off 5 bases at V and 3 bases at J, with 8 bases between the two ends. This CDR3 comprises 13 residues. CDR1 is SGHAT, CDR2 FQNNGV, per germline. The CDR3 protein is CASSPRLYNEQFF. As DNA, the CDR3 is TGTGCCAGCAGCCCTCGCCTCTACAATGAGCAGTTCTTC. The entire variable domain, with the rest obtained from reference TRBV11-2 and TRBJ2-1, is as follows: EAGVAQSPRYKIIEKRQSVAFWCNPISGHATLYWYQQILGQGPKLLIQFQNNGVVDDSQLPKDRFSAERLKGVDSTLKIQPAKLEDSAVYLCASSPRLYNEQFFGPGTRLTVL.

This clonotype is categorized as medium-sized. The rearrangement joins TRBV6-1 to TRBJ1-5; 10 nucleotides align to TRBD1. The ends lost 5 bases at V and 6 bases at J; junction bases unmatched: 7. Germline loops: CDR1 MNHNS, CDR2 SASEGT. The CDR3 has 15 residues. CDR3 coding DNA: TGTGCCAGCAGTCCCGCCGGGACAGGGGTTCAGCCCCAGCATTTT. It encodes CASSPAGTGVQPQHF.

For this clonotype: This may stem from a read error, because a much larger clone lies one nucleotide away. The chain recombines TRBV20-1 with TRBJ2-1; possible D gene TRBD2, 6 bases. Trimming removed 7 bases from V and 6 bases from J, with 19 bases in between. The length of the CDR3 is 14 residues. In germline, CDR1 is DFQATT, CDR2 SNEGSKA (reference sequence). CDR3 sequence (DNA): TGCAGTGAGATCAGCGGGCCCGAACTCAATGAGCAGTTCTTC. Its protein is CSEISGPELNEQFF.

About this clonotype itself: At one end, the junction sequence differs from germline, possibly due to a read error. The chain employs TRBV29-1 and TRBJ2-1; 7 bases agree with TRBD2. Germline CDR1 is SQVTM and CDR2 is ANQGSEA. CDR3 length: 15 amino acids. The CDR3: CSVKDWLAADIEQFF. CDR3 in DNA: TGCAGCGTTAAAGATTGGCTAGCGGCCGACATTGAGCAGTTCTTC.

To note about this clonotype: Just one base apart from a much larger clone, this may be a read error. The chain couples TRBV14 to TRBJ2-5, with D unclear. The CDR3 covers 11 residues. The germline V gene encodes CDR1 SGHDN and CDR2 FVKESK. CDR3 bases: TGTGCCAGCAGACAAGAAGGGACCCAGTACTTC. Translated: CASRQEGTQYF.

In regard to this clonotype: Its ends do not fully match the called genes, so a read error is possible. This chain connects TRBV6-1 to TRBJ2-7; either TRBD1 or TRBD2 may fit D (8 bases each). The germline V gene has CDR1 MNHNS and CDR2 SASEGT. This CDR3 comprises 14 residues. The CDR3 loop reads CVSGRQGQTYEQYF. CDR3 DNA sequence: TGTGTCAGCGGGAGACAGGGGCAAACCTACGAGCAGTACTTC.

A word on this clonotype: Germline and junction disagree at one end, which may indicate a read error. The rearrangement joins TRBV6-2 or TRBV6-3 to TRBJ2-4; 9 bases are a match to TRBD2. Germline lookup yields CDR1 MNHEY and CDR2 SVGEGT. The CDR3 has 18 residues. This CDR3 reads CASSYASGTVIAKNIHYF. The CDR3 nucleotides are TGTGCCAGCAGTTACGCTAGCGGGACTGTGATAGCCAAAAACATTCATTACTTC.

This clonotype occurred a few times. The genes are TRBV19 and TRBJ1-1; 7 nucleotides align to TRBD1. CDR1 LNHDA and CDR2 SQIVND come from the germline V gene (reference sequence). The CDR3 spans 13 residues. The V and J ends lost 10 bases and 5 bases, in that order; junction bases with no gene match: 10. This CDR3 reads CATEDRRRTEAFF. DNA for the CDR3: TGTGCCACCGAGGACAGGAGGAGGACTGAAGCTTTCTTT.

Concerning this clonotype itself: The conserved closing phenylalanine or tryptophan is absent in this CDR3, likely reflecting a read error. The chain uses TRBV6-1 and TRBJ1-5; the match to TRBD1 covers 7 bases. CDR3 size: 15 residues. The germline gives CDR1 MNHNS, CDR2 SASEGT. The DNA for the CDR3 is TGTGTCAGGGGGACCAGTGGGGTGAGCAATCAGCCCCAGCATCTT. Amino acid sequence: CVRGTSGVSNQPQHL.

The CDR3 DNA is TGTGCCAGCAGTGAACCAGGTATCATTGAAGCTTTCTTT. Translated: CASSEPGIIEAFF. This rearrangement joins TRBV6-1 to TRBJ1-1; no clear D. Germline V gives CDR1 MNHNS, CDR2 SASEGT. The CDR3 consists of 13 residues. V was trimmed by 2 bases and J by 7 bases, leaving 11 bases between them.

About this clonotype itself: The junction does not match germline at one end; this may be a read error. V is TRBV5-4 and J is TRBJ2-7, with 8 nucleotides matching TRBD2. This CDR3 is built from 17 residues. CDR1 is SGHNT, CDR2 YYREEE, per germline (reference sequence). CDR3 nucleotide sequence: TGTGCCACCAGCTTGGGGATAGCGGGGTCCACATCCTACGAGCAGTACTTC. Protein: CATSLGIAGSTSYEQYF.

As concerns this clonotype: An end of the junction differs from the germline gene, which may be a read error. This CDR3 reads CASSMGMADTHYF. The CDR3 bases are TGTGCCAGCAGTATGGGCATGGCGGATACGCATTATTTT. This chain connects TRBV12-3 or TRBV12-4 to TRBJ2-3, with no clear D. The CDR3 covers 13 residues.

This clonotype was found many times. The DNA for the CDR3 is TGTGCCAGCCTTCCTTTAGCCTGGGGGGACCGGAACACTGAAGCTTTCTTT. Its translation: CASLPLAWGDRNTEAFF. The chain has TRBV6-6 and TRBJ1-1; maybe TRBD1 (5 bases). Germline values: CDR1 MNHNY, CDR2 SVGAGI (reference sequence). This CDR3 contains 17 residues. V was shortened by 8 bases and J by 1 base, with 23 bases between the two germline ends.

Points on this clonotype: The junction departs from the called germline gene at one end, perhaps through a read error. This chain links TRBV6-1 with TRBJ1-4, with 10 bases fitting TRBD1. Looked up from germline, CDR1 is MNHNS and CDR2 is SASEGT. This CDR3 region has 16 residues. The CDR3 DNA sequence: TGTACCAGCAGTGTCAAGGGACAGGGGATAAACGAAAAACTGTTTTTT. Amino acid sequence: CTSSVKGQGINEKLFF.

About this clonotype: Since the CDR3 does not end with the conserved phenylalanine or tryptophan, this likely comes from a read error. The genes are TRBV28 and TRBJ2-1; the match to TRBD2 covers 11 bases. Germline lookup yields CDR1 MDHEN and CDR2 SYDVKM. J was trimmed by 5 bases and V by 6 bases; bases with no gene match: 9. The CDR3 is 16 residues long. The CDR3: CASRSFGLAGNNEQFL. In nucleotides, the CDR3 is TGTGCCAGCAGGTCATTTGGACTAGCGGGTAACAATGAGCAGTTCTTA.

Concerning this clonotype: The conserved phenylalanine or tryptophan is not found at the CDR3 terminus, so this likely reflects a read error. This rearrangement joins TRBV4-1 to TRBJ2-5, with TRBD2 matching 7 bases. Per the germline V gene, CDR1 is MGHRA and CDR2 is YSYEKL. This CDR3 has 17 residues. V lost 0 bases and J lost 0; bases outside the gene matches: 7. This chain's CDR3 is CASSQESLLADQETQYL. The CDR3, as DNA: TGCGCCAGCAGCCAAGAGAGTCTGCTAGCGGACCAAGAGACCCAGTACCTC.

On this clonotype itself: At one of its ends the junction is not consistent with the germline gene, which may arise from a read error. The gene calls are TRBV4-2 and TRBJ1-2; D not resolved. CDR1 LGHNA and CDR2 YNFKEQ come from the germline V gene. CDR3 length equals 15 residues. The chain's CDR3 is CVSSPQDEGFYGYTF. The CDR3 DNA follows: TGTGTCAGCAGCCCTCAAGACGAGGGCTTCTATGGCTACACCTTC.

A remark on this clonotype: At one of its ends the junction is not consistent with the germline gene, which may arise from a read error. The genes are TRBV29-1 and TRBJ2-5; D is perhaps TRBD2 (6 bases). CDR3 length: 15 residues. Germline assignment: CDR1 SQVTM and CDR2 ANQGSEA. CDR3 amino acids: CSVEGGRSVSGTQYF. The CDR3 DNA reads TGTAGCGTCGAAGGAGGGCGGAGTGTTTCGGGGACCCAGTACTTC.

The rearrangement links TRBV7-9 to TRBJ2-7; D possibly corresponds to TRBD1 (6 bases). The V end lost 6 bases, the J end lost 6 bases, and 21 bases lay between the germline ends. The CDR3 sequence is 15 residues long. Germline loops: CDR1 SEHNR, CDR2 FQNEAQ (reference sequence). The CDR3 DNA follows: TGTGCCAGCAGTCTGTCCGGGACACCGGGGCTCGAGCAGTACTTC. It codes for CASSLSGTPGLEQYF. Filled out from reference TRBV7-9 and TRBJ2-7, the complete variable domain reads DTGVSQNPRHKITKRGQNVTFRCDPISEHNRLYWYRQTLGQGPEFLTYFQNEAQLEKSRLLSDRFSAERPKGSFSTLEIQRTEQGDSAMYLCASSLSGTPGLEQYFGPGTRLTVT.

For this clonotype: A read error may produce the germline difference seen at one junction end. This chain links TRBV6-2 or TRBV6-3 with TRBJ2-1; a weak D match, TRBD2 (6 bases). CDR1 and CDR2 from the germline V gene are MNHEY and SVGEGT. The CDR3 is made up of 13 amino acids. CDR3 protein: CASSYSGLIERFF. The CDR3 bases are TGTGCCAGCAGTTACTCGGGACTCATCGAGCGGTTCTTC.

As concerns this clonotype: At one end the junction does not follow the germline gene, possibly because of a read error. The V gene is TRBV4-2, the J gene TRBJ1-2; no definite D call. The length of the CDR3 is 14 residues. Germline V gene sequence: CDR1 LGHNA, CDR2 YNFKEQ. Here the CDR3 DNA reads TGTGCCAGCGGCCAAGAGCGGGTATACTATGACTACACCTTC. This translates into CASGQERVYYDYTF.

Points on this clonotype: This CDR3 is missing its conserved last phenylalanine or tryptophan, likely due to a read error. V usage is TRBV11-1 and J usage is TRBJ2-1, with TRBD2 matching over 7 bases. Germline V gene lookup returns CDR1 SGHAT and CDR2 FQDESV (reference sequence). This CDR3 contains 14 residues. The chain's CDR3 is CASSPWEGRYEQFL. In DNA, the CDR3 is TGCGCCAGCAGCCCGTGGGAGGGCCGCTATGAGCAGTTCTTG.

Concerning this clonotype: Because it lacks the conserved phenylalanine or tryptophan at the end, this CDR3 is likely a read error. The rearrangement joins TRBV6-5 to TRBJ2-3; TRBD2 agrees at 11 bases. Germline V gives CDR1 MNHEY, CDR2 SVGAGI. The CDR3 runs to 18 residues. In DNA, the CDR3 is TGTGCCAGCGTGGCTGCCTTAGGGACTAGCGGATACACAGACACGCAGTATCTT. Translating it yields CASVAALGTSGYTDTQYL.

Turning to this clonotype: This CDR3 fails to terminate in the conserved phenylalanine or tryptophan, so it likely reflects a read error. V is TRBV5-6 and J is TRBJ2-1, with 12 bases fitting TRBD2. Germline V gene lookup returns CDR1 SGHDT and CDR2 YYEEEE. This CDR3 region has 15 residues. V dropped 3 bases and J dropped 6; count of bases not matched to a gene: 4. The CDR3 loop is CASSWLAGGPNEQFV. CDR3 sequence (DNA): TGTGCCAGCAGCTGGCTAGCGGGGGGGCCCAATGAGCAGTTCGTC.

Ten or more counts support this clonotype. The chain joins TRBV29-1 to TRBJ1-1; tentative D call: TRBD1 (6 bases). Trimming stripped 4 bases from V and 5 bases from J, with 11 bases between. Germline V gene data show CDR1 as SQVTM and CDR2 as ANQGSEA. CDR3 length: 12 amino acids. The CDR3 spells CSVAEGGTEAFF. Here the CDR3 DNA reads TGCAGCGTTGCAGAGGGGGGGACTGAAGCTTTCTTT.